This entry lists 16 T cell receptor beta chains sequenced from one sample in a study (dated by TCRdb to about 2015). Library preparation used 5' RACE. The data were produced on an Illumina MiSeq. TCRdb itself trimmed the public reads at Q25 with fastp, ran MiXCR and retained productive beta chains. Each CDR3 protein gets just one entry, which takes the most common genes and DNA from the rows behind it. The table for this sample lists thousands of distinct CDR3 sequences; more than 50% of them were counted only once. In total, the top ten clones hold roughly 6.2% of the sample. Material: tumor-infiltrating memory CD4+ T cells sorted from the breast tumor. Explained via the paper, the cell subset or site label denotes: memory CD4+ T cells, CD4+CD45RO+CD25-. These receptors were obtained from a female donor with breast cancer.

This clonotype was picked up a small number of times. This rearrangement joins TRBV20-1 to TRBJ1-1, with D perhaps TRBD1 (6 bases). CDR3 size: 14 residues. Trimming removed 8 bases from V and 5 bases from J, with 21 bases in between. Germline CDR1 DFQATT, CDR2 SNEGSKA (reference sequence). The CDR3: CSLGGVAVETEAFF. The CDR3 DNA follows: TGCAGTCTAGGGGGGGTAGCGGTCGAGACTGAAGCTTTCTTT.

The chain recombines TRBV7-6 with TRBJ2-1; D remains unclear. The germline CDR1 and CDR2 sequences are SGHVS and FNYEAQ. Trimming removed 5 bases at V and 4 bases at J, with 6 bases between. This CDR3 is 12 amino acids long. CDR3 protein: CASSHGYNEQFF. In DNA form, the CDR3 reads TGTGCCAGCAGCCATGGGTACAATGAGCAGTTCTTC.

Comments on this clonotype: This is likely a read error, given that the CDR3 carries no conserved phenylalanine or tryptophan at its end. The gene calls are TRBV5-1 and TRBJ2-1, with TRBD2 as a possible D gene (5 bases). Germline V lookup: CDR1 SGHRS, CDR2 YFSETQ. The CDR3 runs 15 residues. Trimming took off 0 bases at V and 13 bases at J, with 20 bases between the two ends. The CDR3 region is CASSLGGGRFLDQFL. The CDR3 DNA reads TGCGCCAGCAGCTTGGGAGGAGGCAGGTTCTTAGACCAGTTCTTA.

The CDR3 DNA follows: TGTGCCAGCAGCTTAGGAGACTACACAGATACGCAGTATTTT. Amino acids: CASSLGDYTDTQYF. The chain recombines TRBV7-9 with TRBJ2-3; D is perhaps TRBD2 (5 bases). Germline CDR1 and CDR2: SEHNR and FQNEAQ (reference sequence). V was cut by 1 base and J by 2 bases, with 7 bases left in between. The CDR3 has 14 residues.

The chain combines TRBV20-1 with TRBJ1-3, with unresolved D. The CDR3 runs 15 residues. V was clipped by 7 bases and J by 0 bases, with 16 bases between them. Germline CDR1 and CDR2: DFQATT and SNEGSKA (reference sequence). The CDR3: CSVRTDLSSGNTIYF. As DNA, the CDR3 is TGCAGTGTCCGTACAGACCTCAGCTCTGGAAACACCATATATTTT.

This chain connects TRBV30 to TRBJ2-5; no clear D. CDR1 GTSNPN and CDR2 SVGIG come from the germline V gene (reference sequence). The CDR3 sequence is 14 residues long. Trimming shortened V by 0 bases and J by 0 bases, and 8 bases separated the two germline ends. The CDR3 DNA reads TGTGCCTGGAGTGTAGGACCAAACCAAGAGACCCAGTACTTC. Protein: CAWSVGPNQETQYF.

This chain connects TRBV7-2 to TRBJ2-2; the match to TRBD1 covers 12 bases. CDR1 is SGHTA and CDR2 is FQGNSA in the germline V gene. The CDR3 is 15 residues long. Losses at the gene ends were 6 bases for V and 7 bases for J; bases not matched to a gene: 6. The CDR3 here is CASRTGQGAGGELFF. DNA for the CDR3: TGTGCCAGCAGAACGGGACAGGGGGCGGGCGGGGAGCTGTTTTTT.

This chain connects TRBV5-1 to TRBJ2-2; TRBD2 is a possible D gene (6 bases). Germline-derived CDR1 and CDR2 are SGHRS and YFSETQ. The CDR3 spans 15 residues. Trimming took 0 bases from V and 6 from J, leaving 12 bases between them. The CDR3 loop is CASSLALASPGELFF. The CDR3, as DNA: TGCGCCAGCAGCTTGGCCCTAGCGTCCCCCGGGGAGCTGTTTTTT.

The chain has TRBV7-2 and TRBJ2-2; TRBD2 matches at 15 bases. This CDR3 is built from 18 residues. Trimming at V came to 3 bases and at J to 6 bases, leaving 8 bases not matched to a gene. The V gene's germline CDR1 is SGHTA and CDR2 FQGNSA. CDR3 nucleotide sequence: TGTGCCAGCAGCTTCCTGCCCGGACTAGCGGGAGGGTCCGGGGAGCTGTTTTTT. It yields the protein CASSFLPGLAGGSGELFF.

Regarding this clonotype: The CDR3 does not end in the conserved phenylalanine or tryptophan, so this is likely a read error. The chain carries TRBV24-1 and TRBJ2-1, with 9 bases aligning to TRBD1. CDR1 KGHDR and CDR2 SFDVKD come from the germline V gene. CDR3 length equals 15 residues. Trimming removed 2 bases from V and 7 bases from J; junction bases left unmatched: 5. The CDR3 here is CATSDSGQGMNEQFL. The CDR3 DNA follows: TGTGCCACCAGTGATTCAGGACAGGGGATGAATGAGCAGTTCCTC.

V is TRBV7-9 and J is TRBJ1-2; D unclear. CDR3 length: 13 amino acids. Trimming removed 0 bases at V and 4 bases at J, with 6 bases between. Per germline, CDR1 SEHNR and CDR2 FQNEAQ (reference sequence). The CDR3: CASSLANFYGYTF. The CDR3 DNA is TGTGCCAGCAGCTTAGCCAACTTCTATGGCTACACCTTC. Supplemented by reference TRBV7-9 and TRBJ1-2, the full variable domain reads DTGVSQNPRHKITKRGQNVTFRCDPISEHNRLYWYRQTLGQGPEFLTYFQNEAQLEKSRLLSDRFSAERPKGSFSTLEIQRTEQGDSAMYLCASSLANFYGYTFGSGTRLTVV.

This clonotype was recorded a few times. The V and J genes are TRBV9 and TRBJ1-2, with 10 bases identical to TRBD1. After removal of 3 bases from V and 8 bases from J, the junction contained 7 bases not matched to a gene. CDR3 size: 14 residues. CDR1 and CDR2 (germline): SGDLS, YYNGEE. CDR3: CASSGGTGDRGYTF. The CDR3 DNA sequence: TGTGCCAGCAGCGGGGGGACAGGGGATAGAGGCTACACCTTC.

This rearrangement joins TRBV28 to TRBJ2-7; D not certain. CDR1 and CDR2 (germline): MDHEN, SYDVKM. The CDR3 length is 11 residues. Trimming took off 8 bases at V and 7 bases at J, with 12 bases between the two ends. In DNA, the CDR3 is TGTGCCAGCGTCTCGCGACATGAGCAGTACTTC. Its translation is CASVSRHEQYF.

This clonotype is a singleton in its sample. The chain recombines TRBV7-8 with TRBJ1-4; D call uncertain. This CDR3 comprises 15 residues. Germline CDR1 and CDR2: SGHVS and FQNEAQ. Trimming took off 0 bases at V and 8 bases at J, with 13 bases between the two ends. The CDR3 coding sequence is TGTGCCAGCAGCTTAGCGCGAAGGGTAGGCGAAAAACTGTTTTTT. This sequence encodes CASSLARRVGEKLFF.

The J gene is TRBJ2-7, the V gene TRBV29-1; maybe TRBD2 (6 bases). Germline V gene sequence: CDR1 SQVTM, CDR2 ANQGSEA. This CDR3 comprises 11 residues. CDR3 protein: CSGTRSREQYF. The CDR3 DNA reads as TGCAGTGGGACTCGATCTCGCGAGCAGTACTTC.

The chain combines TRBV20-1 with TRBJ2-7; the D is unclear. The CDR3 spans 12 residues. V lost 3 bases to trimming and J lost 4 bases, with 10 bases between them. The V gene's germline CDR1 is DFQATT and CDR2 SNEGSKA (reference sequence). CDR3 sequence: CSASYREYEQYF. Written as DNA, the CDR3 is TGCAGTGCTAGTTACCGAGAGTACGAGCAGTACTTC.